The 30 T cell receptor beta chains given below trace back to one sample, sequenced in a study of post-analysis software for immune sequencing data. Every TCR beta cDNA library bore unique molecular identifiers. MiXCR was run by TCRdb on the PCR reads, yielding one entry per CDR3 protein. The sample lists approximately 660,000 distinct CDR3 sequences; over 45% were seen once. Notes on the study in general: About 5 TRBV segments occurring more often in patients than controls included TRBV5-6, TRBV5-1 and TRBV20-1.

Antigens for these TCRs are unknown. The sample comprised blood. The receptor set was obtained from a girl aged 2 to 10 with multiple sclerosis.

This chain joins TRBV6-5 and TRBJ2-1; 12 bases are shared with TRBD2. The CDR3 runs 16 residues. Germline CDR1 reads MNHEY; CDR2 reads SVGAGI. Trimming at V came to 4 bases and at J to 1 base, leaving 2 bases not matched to a gene. CDR3 bases: TGTGCCAGCAGTTTGCTAGCGGGGGGGTCCTACAATGAGCAGTTCTTC. It yields the protein CASSLLAGGSYNEQFF.

The rearrangement links TRBV29-1 to TRBJ2-7; weak D call: TRBD1 (5 bases). TRBJ2-5 matches the DNA end more closely, so the J call is doubtful. Germline V lookup: CDR1 SQVTM, CDR2 ANQGSEA. The CDR3 has 13 residues. CDR3 region: CRDYTAGCETQYF. In DNA, the CDR3 is TGCAGGGATTACACGGCAGGGTGCGAGACCCAGTACTTC.

This rearrangement joins TRBV12-3 or TRBV12-4 to TRBJ1-6; 9 positions match TRBD1. The length of the CDR3 is 15 residues. V lost 5 bases and J lost 8; bases outside the gene matches: 7. The DNA for the CDR3 is TGTGCCAGCAGTCAAACGACAGGGGGGGATTCACCCCTCCACTTT. Translated: CASSQTTGGDSPLHF.

The J gene is TRBJ1-1, the V gene TRBV5-1, with D possibly TRBD1 on 5 matching bases. The ends were cut back, 3 bases at V and 1 base at J, with 10 bases in the middle. Germline values: CDR1 SGHRS, CDR2 YFSETQ. The CDR3 has 14 amino acids. CDR3 nucleotides: TGCGCCAGCAGCTGGCCAGGGTCGAACACTGAAGCTTTCTTT. It translates to CASSWPGSNTEAFF.

The chain carries TRBV29-1 and TRBJ1-2; 7 bases align to TRBD1. From germline, CDR1 is SQVTM and CDR2 ANQGSEA. J was trimmed by 2 bases and V by 6 bases; bases with no gene match: 12. This CDR3 has 15 amino acids. The CDR3 reads CSVLIDRVSNYGYTF. The CDR3 bases are TGCAGCGTCCTAATCGACAGGGTATCGAACTATGGCTACACCTTC. The complete variable domain, with remaining parts taken from reference TRBV29-1 and TRBJ1-2, reads SAVISQKPSRDICQRGTSLTIQCQVDSQVTMMFWYRQQPGQSLTLIATANQGSEATYESGFVIDKFPISRPNLTFSTLTVSNMSPEDSSIYLCSVLIDRVSNYGYTFGSGTRLTVV.

The rearrangement uses TRBV20-1 and TRBJ2-1, with TRBD2 matching over 11 bases. Germline assignment: CDR1 DFQATT and CDR2 SNEGSKA (reference sequence). The J segment lost 0 bases and the V segment lost 6 bases, leaving 7 bases of the junction unmatched. The length of the CDR3 is 16 residues. CDR3 nucleotides: TGCAGTGCCAGGGGACTAGCGGTAATCTCCTACAATGAGCAGTTCTTC. Translation gives CSARGLAVISYNEQFF.

This clonotype was recorded a few times. The chain couples TRBV6-5 to TRBJ2-1; 9 bases fit TRBD1. The V gene end was trimmed by 5 bases and the J gene end by 0 bases; junction bases not matched to a gene: 2. There are 15 residues in the CDR3. Germline V gene data show CDR1 as MNHEY and CDR2 as SVGAGI. As DNA, the CDR3 is TGTGCCAGCAGTAGGGGACAGGGCTCCTACAATGAGCAGTTCTTC. Residues: CASSRGQGSYNEQFF.

The CDR3 coding sequence is TGCAGTGCCGGGCCAAGTCTTGAGCAGTTCTTC. This codes for CSAGPSLEQFF. The chain couples TRBV29-1 to TRBJ2-1; the D is unclear. Germline V gene data show CDR1 as SQVTM and CDR2 as ANQGSEA. CDR3 length: 11 amino acids.

The chain couples TRBV4-3 to TRBJ2-4; 8 bases match TRBD2. The CDR3 has 16 residues. The V and J ends lost 1 base and 0 bases, in that order; junction bases with no gene match: 2. The germline gives CDR1 LGHNA, CDR2 YSLEER. CDR3 loop: CASSQGRGVAKNIQYF. The CDR3 DNA is TGCGCCAGCAGCCAAGGGCGGGGGGTAGCCAAAAACATTCAGTACTTC.

This chain uses TRBV12-3 or TRBV12-4 with TRBJ2-4; no definite D call. The closer fit of TRBJ2-7 to the DNA end suggests the J call may be wrong. The length of the CDR3 is 13 residues. The CDR3 DNA reads TGTGCCAGCACGTCCCCCCGGATGGGCGAGCAGTACTTC. Residues: CASTSPRMGEQYF.

The chain is built from TRBV6-2 or TRBV6-3 and TRBJ2-5; D unclear. The V and J ends lost 6 bases and 2 bases respectively, with 10 bases between them. The length of the CDR3 is 13 residues. The V gene's germline CDR1 is MNHEY and CDR2 SVGEGT. CDR3 protein: CASSPEKQETQYF. DNA for the CDR3: TGTGCCAGCAGCCCCGAAAAACAAGAGACCCAGTACTTC.

The rearrangement uses TRBV3-1 and TRBJ1-1, with D perhaps TRBD1 (5 bases). The CDR3 runs to 16 residues. From germline, CDR1 is LGHDT and CDR2 YNNKEL (reference sequence). Between the trimmed V and J ends, which lost 4 bases and 5 bases, there was a span of 20 bases. The CDR3 DNA follows: TGTGCCAGCAGCCCCACCGTGGGGGAAGGTAATACTGAAGCTTTCTTT. Translated, it gives CASSPTVGEGNTEAFF. Complete variable domain (other parts from reference TRBV3-1 and TRBJ1-1): DTAVSQTPKYLVTQMGNDKSIKCEQNLGHDTMYWYKQDSKKFLKIMFSYNNKELIINETVPNRFSPKSPDKAHLNLHINSLELGDSAVYFCASSPTVGEGNTEAFFGQGTRLTVV.

In its sample, this clonotype was seen once. This chain uses TRBV7-9 with TRBJ1-1; D not resolved. V gave up 1 base and J gave up 5 bases, with 8 bases separating them. This CDR3 comprises 13 residues. CDR1 and CDR2 from the germline V gene are SEHNR and FQNEAQ (reference sequence). CDR3 protein: CASSLGGKTEAFF. The CDR3, as DNA: TGTGCCAGCAGCTTAGGAGGGAAGACTGAAGCTTTCTTT.

The chain has TRBV18 and TRBJ1-5; perhaps TRBD1 as D (6 bases). V lost 3 bases to trimming and J lost 6 bases, with 15 bases between them. Germline CDR1 reads KGHSH; CDR2 reads LQKENI. CDR3 length: 15 amino acids. CDR3 nucleotide sequence: TGTGCCAGCTCACCGGAGGGGGGCCGGGGTCAGCCCCAGCATTTT. Amino acid sequence: CASSPEGGRGQPQHF. The full variable domain, completed using reference TRBV18 and TRBJ1-5, is NAGVMQNPRHLVRRRGQEARLRCSPMKGHSHVYWYRQLPEEGLKFMVYLQKENIIDESGMPKERFSAEFPKEGPSILRIQQVVRGDSAAYFCASSPEGGRGQPQHFGDGTRLSIL.

The chain is built from TRBV20-1 and TRBJ1-5; D is uncertain. CDR3 length equals 13 residues. Germline V CDR1 and CDR2: DFQATT, SNEGSKA (reference sequence). Trimming cost V 6 bases and J 5 bases, with 14 bases left between them. The CDR3 loop is CSAPARYDQPQHF. CDR3 DNA sequence: TGCAGTGCACCCGCCAGGTACGATCAGCCCCAGCATTTT.

This clonotype was recorded once. V is TRBV4-3 and J is TRBJ2-3; TRBD1 agrees at 7 bases. CDR1 LGHNA and CDR2 YSLEER come from the germline V gene. The CDR3 sequence is 14 residues long. J gave up 4 bases and V 1 base, and 2 bases lay outside the gene matches. CDR3 DNA sequence: TGCGCCAGCAGCCAAGGAAGGGGGCCAGATACGCAGTATTTT. Protein: CASSQGRGPDTQYF.

J is TRBJ2-7 and V is TRBV29-1; D is undetermined. The CDR3 is 11 residues long. Germline lookup yields CDR1 SQVTM and CDR2 ANQGSEA. Between the trimmed V and J ends, which lost 8 bases and 3 bases, there was a span of 11 bases. The CDR3 sequence is CSRLPDYEQYF. The CDR3 DNA sequence: TGCAGCCGCCTCCCGGACTACGAGCAGTACTTC.

The chain recombines TRBV20-1 with TRBJ2-7; 8 bases align to TRBD1. This CDR3 has 15 amino acids. Unmatched junction bases numbered 17, after V lost 6 bases and J lost 7 bases. Germline values: CDR1 DFQATT, CDR2 SNEGSKA (reference sequence). CDR3 loop: CSAVALRTGPREQYF. DNA of the CDR3: TGCAGTGCCGTAGCTCTCCGGACAGGGCCACGGGAGCAGTACTTC.

This clonotype has a handful of counts. This chain uses TRBV20-1 with TRBJ2-5; a possible D gene is TRBD1 (6 bases). The ends were cut back, 2 bases at V and 2 bases at J, with 18 bases in the middle. This CDR3 comprises 16 residues. Germline V gene sequence: CDR1 DFQATT, CDR2 SNEGSKA (reference sequence). CDR3 bases: TGCAGTGCTAGACGAGGAAGACAGGATCGTCAAGAGACCCAGTACTTC. It specifies CSARRGRQDRQETQYF.

The chain carries TRBV5-4 and TRBJ2-1, with 8 bases aligning to TRBD2. CDR3 length: 14 amino acids. Germline-derived CDR1 and CDR2 are SGHNT and YYREEE (reference sequence). With V trimmed by 1 base and J by 7 bases, 4 bases remained unmatched. The CDR3 nucleotides are TGTGCCAGCAGCTTGTCGGGACTAGGAAATGAGCAGTTCTTC. Amino acid sequence: CASSLSGLGNEQFF.

With respect to this clonotype: A read error may account for a junction end that differs from germline. The V call is TRBV3-1, the J call TRBJ2-1; D remains unclear. CDR3 length equals 15 residues. CDR1 is LGHDT, CDR2 YNNKEL, per germline (reference sequence). The DNA for the CDR3 is TGTGCCAGCAGCCAAGAGGTTGGAGCGTACAATGAGCGGTTCTTC. Its translation: CASSQEVGAYNERFF.

CDR3 loop: CASSERGSSYNEQFF. The CDR3 DNA sequence: TGCGCCAGCAGTGAGAGGGGGAGCTCCTACAATGAGCAGTTCTTC. This chain connects TRBV10-2 to TRBJ2-1; a weak D match, TRBD1 (6 bases). This CDR3 is built from 15 residues. V shed 2 bases and J shed 0 bases, with 8 bases lying between them. Germline lookup yields CDR1 WSHSY and CDR2 SAAADI.

V gene TRBV6-6 combines with J gene TRBJ1-4, with D perhaps TRBD1 (6 bases). The CDR3 length is 12 residues. CDR1 is MNHNY and CDR2 is SVGAGI in the germline V gene (reference sequence). V shed 0 bases and J shed 12 bases, with 8 bases lying between them. The CDR3 region is CASSYSDSQLFF. The DNA of the CDR3 is TGTGCCAGCAGTTACTCGGACAGCCAACTGTTTTTT.

The chain is built from TRBV6-5 and TRBJ2-7, with 9 bases that match TRBD1. This CDR3 is built from 13 residues. V was clipped by 9 bases and J by 5 bases; unmatched bases: 8. CDR1 and CDR2 from the germline V gene are MNHEY and SVGAGI. CDR3 protein: CASSGTGPNEQYF. In DNA form, the CDR3 reads TGTGCCAGTTCCGGGACAGGGCCGAACGAGCAGTACTTC.

The V gene is TRBV7-8, the J gene TRBJ1-2; D ambiguous. V was cut by 3 bases and J by 7 bases, with 15 bases left in between. The CDR3 is 14 residues long. Germline loops: CDR1 SGHVS, CDR2 FQNEAQ. CDR3 residues: CASSLRRVGSGYTF. As DNA, the CDR3 is TGTGCCAGCAGCTTGAGACGGGTCGGAAGTGGCTACACCTTC.

The chain is built from TRBV4-1 and TRBJ2-5; 7 positions match TRBD2. Germline V lookup: CDR1 MGHRA, CDR2 YSYEKL. V shed 4 bases, J shed 5 bases, and the junction held 7 bases outside the gene matches. This CDR3 comprises 14 residues. Here the CDR3 reads CASSPVGGDETQYF. In nucleotides, the CDR3 is TGCGCCAGCAGCCCTGTGGGAGGGGACGAGACCCAGTACTTC.

This clonotype was detected only once. The chain couples TRBV29-1 to TRBJ2-5, with 7 bases aligning to TRBD1. Germline assignment: CDR1 SQVTM and CDR2 ANQGSEA. This CDR3 region has 12 residues. V was clipped by 7 bases and J by 5 bases; unmatched bases: 7. The CDR3 spells CSAAARGETQYF. The CDR3 region has the DNA TGCAGCGCGGCAGCCAGGGGGGAGACCCAGTACTTC.

This chain uses TRBV9 with TRBJ2-1; D is perhaps TRBD2 (5 bases). Germline V gene sequence: CDR1 SGDLS, CDR2 YYNGEE. Trimming left V 0 bases short and J 6 bases short, with 10 bases between. The CDR3 totals 14 residues. DNA of the CDR3: TGTGCCAGCAGCGTAGGCGGGTATCCCAATGAGCAGTTCTTC. Translated, it gives CASSVGGYPNEQFF.

This clonotype showed up just a few times. The gene calls are TRBV4-1 and TRBJ1-2; D call uncertain. Trimming took off 1 base at V and 3 bases at J, with 12 bases between the two ends. The CDR3 covers 15 residues. CDR1 is MGHRA, CDR2 YSYEKL, per germline. The CDR3 DNA sequence: TGCGCCAGCAGCCAAGGAGAGGGCGGGGACTATGGCTACACCTTC. It encodes CASSQGEGGDYGYTF.

The rearrangement links TRBV28 to TRBJ1-2, with a weak D call TRBD1 (5 bases). Trimming took 4 bases from V and 4 from J, leaving 19 bases between them. The germline CDR1 and CDR2 sequences are MDHEN and SYDVKM. The CDR3 runs to 16 residues. CDR3 DNA sequence: TGTGCCAGCAGTTCCGCCCAGGAGGGCGGGGGCTATGGCTACACCTTC. Translating gives CASSSAQEGGGYGYTF.